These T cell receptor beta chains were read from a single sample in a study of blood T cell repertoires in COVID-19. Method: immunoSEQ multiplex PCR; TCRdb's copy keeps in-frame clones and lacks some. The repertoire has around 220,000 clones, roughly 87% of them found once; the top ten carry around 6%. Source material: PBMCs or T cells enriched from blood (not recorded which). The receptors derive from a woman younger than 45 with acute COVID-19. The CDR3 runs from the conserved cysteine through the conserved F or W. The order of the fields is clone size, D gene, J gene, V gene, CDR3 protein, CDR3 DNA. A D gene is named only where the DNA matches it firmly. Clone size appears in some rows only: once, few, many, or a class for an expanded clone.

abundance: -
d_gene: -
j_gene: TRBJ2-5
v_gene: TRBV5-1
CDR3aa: CASSLAPNSRQETQYF
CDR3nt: TGCGCCAGCAGCTTGGCCCCGAACAGTCGACAAGAGACCCAGTACTTC

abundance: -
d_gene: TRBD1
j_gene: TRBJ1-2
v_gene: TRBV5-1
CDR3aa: CASSLAGTGNYGYTF
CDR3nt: TGCGCCAGCAGCTTGGCCGGGACAGGAAACTATGGCTACACCTTC

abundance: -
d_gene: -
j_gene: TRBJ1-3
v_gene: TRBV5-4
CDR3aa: CASSESQGSGNTIYF
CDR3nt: TGTGCCAGCAGCGAATCTCAGGGCTCTGGAAACACCATATATTTT

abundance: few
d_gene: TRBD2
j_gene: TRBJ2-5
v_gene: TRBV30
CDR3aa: CAWSVKGLAGGLETQYF
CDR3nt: TGTGCCTGGAGTGTTAAGGGGCTAGCGGGGGGGTTAGAGACCCAGTACTTC

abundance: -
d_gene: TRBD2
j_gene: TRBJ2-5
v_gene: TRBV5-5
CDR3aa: CASSLASSSGETQYF
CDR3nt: TGTGCCAGCAGCTTGGCATCTTCTAGCGGAGAGACCCAGTACTTC

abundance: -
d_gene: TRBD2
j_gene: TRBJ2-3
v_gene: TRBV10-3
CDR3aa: CAISLGLAVDTQYF
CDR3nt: TGTGCCATCAGCCTCGGACTAGCTGTAGATACGCAGTATTTT

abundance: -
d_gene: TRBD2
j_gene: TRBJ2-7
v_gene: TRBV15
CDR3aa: CATSRVHTIAGGPYEQYF
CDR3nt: TGTGCCACCAGCAGAGTCCACACTATAGCGGGGGGGCCTTACGAGCAGTACTTC

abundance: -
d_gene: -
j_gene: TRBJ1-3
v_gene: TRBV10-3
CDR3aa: CAIRETDPWGNTIYF
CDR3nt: TGTGCCATCAGGGAGACAGATCCCTGGGGAAACACCATATATTTT

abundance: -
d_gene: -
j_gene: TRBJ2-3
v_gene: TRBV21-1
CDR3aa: CASSDRGGQTPDTQYF
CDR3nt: TGTGCCAGCAGCGACAGGGGGGGGCAGACGCCAGATACGCAGTATTTT

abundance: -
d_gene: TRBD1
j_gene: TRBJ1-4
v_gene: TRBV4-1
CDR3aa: CASSQDGGTGTLKLFF
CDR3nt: TGCGCCAGCAGCCAAGATGGGGGGACAGGGACCTTAAAACTGTTTTTT